These 23 T cell receptor beta chains came from one sample sequenced in a study of T cell responses to AZD1222 COVID-19 vaccine. Assay used: immunoSEQ multiplex PCR; TCRdb lists only in-frame clones, some missing. This sample carries about 94,000 clones, 70% to 90% of them seen once, and the ten largest clones take less than 15%. The material sequenced was peripheral blood, taken on day 0 of AZD1222 vaccination. The receptors were sampled from an adult in good health.

This clone was detected only once. J is TRBJ2-3 and V is TRBV11-2, with D perhaps matching TRBD1 (5 bases). Per germline, CDR1 SGHAT and CDR2 FQNNGV. V dropped 3 bases and J dropped 5 bases, with 15 bases sitting between them. CDR3 length equals 15 residues. The chain's CDR3 is CASSFGVRAIDTQYF. As DNA, the CDR3 is TGTGCCAGCAGCTTCGGCGTCAGGGCGATAGATACGCAGTATTTT.

V gene TRBV30 combines with J gene TRBJ2-5; D might be TRBD1 or TRBD2, each matching 6 bases. CDR1 is GTSNPN and CDR2 is SVGIG in the germline V gene (reference sequence). V lost 1 base and J 5 bases, leaving 17 bases between the germline ends. The CDR3 has 15 amino acids. This chain's CDR3 is CAWSAGAVGLETQYF. CDR3 sequence (DNA): TGTGCCTGGAGTGCGGGGGCGGTAGGTTTGGAGACCCAGTACTTC. Together with reference TRBV30 and TRBJ2-5, the CDR3 gives the full variable domain: SQTIHQWPATLVQPVGSPLSLECTVEGTSNPNLYWYRQAAGRGLQLLFYSVGIGQISSEVPQNLSASRPQDRQFILSSKKLLLSDSGFYLCAWSAGAVGLETQYFGPGTRLLVL.

V usage is TRBV5-6 and J usage is TRBJ1-2; a possible D gene is TRBD1 (5 bases). CDR1 and CDR2 from the germline V gene are SGHDT and YYEEEE. The CDR3 is made up of 15 amino acids. Trimming shortened V by 4 bases and J by 0 bases, and 13 bases separated the two germline ends. CDR3 in amino acids: CASSGLDTSNYGYTF. CDR3 in DNA: TGTGCCAGCAGCGGCCTGGACACCTCTAACTATGGCTACACCTTC.

This clone was found once. The rearrangement uses TRBV19 and TRBJ1-1; D not resolved. Germline CDR1 reads LNHDA; CDR2 reads SQIVND (reference sequence). The V gene lost 3 bases and the J gene lost 1 base, with 9 bases spanning the gap. The CDR3 sequence is 14 residues long. The CDR3 region has the DNA TGTGCCAGTAGTATGGCTACAGCGAACACTGAAGCTTTCTTT. The encoded protein is CASSMATANTEAFF.

V and J are TRBV7-2 and TRBJ1-1, with D possibly being TRBD1 (5 bases). Germline V CDR1 and CDR2: SGHTA, FQGNSA. The CDR3 has 15 residues. The V end was cut by 5 bases, the J end by 1 base, with 14 bases between. The CDR3: CASSVTGRQNTEAFF. CDR3 DNA sequence: TGTGCCAGCAGCGTCACGGGACGGCAGAACACTGAAGCTTTCTTT. The whole variable domain, remainder taken from reference TRBV7-2 and TRBJ1-1, is GAGVSQSPSNKVTEKGKDVELRCDPISGHTALYWYRQSLGQGLEFLIYFQGNSAPDKSGLPSDRFSAERTGGSVSTLTIQRTQQEDSAVYLCASSVTGRQNTEAFFGQGTRLTVV.

The J gene is TRBJ1-3, the V gene TRBV5-4, with D unresolved. In germline, CDR1 is SGHNT, CDR2 YYREEE (reference sequence). The CDR3 runs to 16 residues. V lost 1 base, J lost 3 bases, and 14 bases lay in between. DNA of the CDR3: TGTGCCAGCAGCTTGAGTAGAGGGATCGATGGAAACACCATATATTTT. Translating it yields CASSLSRGIDGNTIYF.

This clone has only one observation. The rearrangement joins TRBV28 to TRBJ2-2; D ambiguous. The length of the CDR3 is 12 residues. Trimming took 5 bases from V and 2 from J, leaving 3 bases between them. The germline CDR1 and CDR2 sequences are MDHEN and SYDVKM. The CDR3 DNA reads as TGTGCCAGCAGTGAAAACACCGGGGAGCTGTTTTTT. This translates into CASSENTGELFF.

The chain combines TRBV19 with TRBJ1-2, with a weak D call TRBD1 (6 bases). V was pared by 7 bases and J by 1 base, with 22 bases between. Germline V CDR1 and CDR2: LNHDA, SQIVND (reference sequence). CDR3 size: 17 residues. CDR3 nucleotides: TGTGCCAGTATACGGCATTACAGGGAAGAGGTTAACTATGGCTACACCTTC. Translating it yields CASIRHYREEVNYGYTF.

The rearrangement links TRBV30 to TRBJ1-1, with a possible D match to TRBD1 (5 bases). The germline gives CDR1 GTSNPN, CDR2 SVGIG (reference sequence). This CDR3 is 14 amino acids long. Trimming stripped 0 bases from V and 4 bases from J, with 12 bases between. As DNA, the CDR3 is TGTGCCTGGAGTGTAGGACAACCGGGCACTGAAGCTTTCTTT. This gives the protein CAWSVGQPGTEAFF.

This clone has just one count. The chain carries TRBV7-3 and TRBJ2-3; TRBD2 matches at 10 bases. Germline trimming cut 5 bases from V and 7 bases from J; bases unmatched to any gene: 6. The CDR3 totals 14 residues. Germline V CDR1 and CDR2: SGHTA, FQGTGA. DNA for the CDR3: TGTGCCAGCAGCCCCAGCGGGGGGGCAAATACGCAGTATTTT. This gives the protein CASSPSGGANTQYF.

The chain recombines TRBV15 with TRBJ1-5; D is unresolved. The CDR3 length is 15 residues. Trimming cost V 6 bases and J 0 bases, with 12 bases left between them. Germline assignment: CDR1 LNHNV and CDR2 YYDKDF (reference sequence). The CDR3 bases are TGTGCCACCAGACCTCGAGGGTATAGCAATCAGCCCCAGCATTTT. Encoded protein: CATRPRGYSNQPQHF.

A few counts support this clone. The chain couples TRBV5-5 to TRBJ2-5; possible D gene TRBD1, 5 bases. Trimming took off 2 bases at V and 0 bases at J, with 11 bases between the two ends. This CDR3 is 15 amino acids long. Germline loops: CDR1 SGHKS, CDR2 YYEKEE (reference sequence). In nucleotides, the CDR3 is TGTGCCAGCAGCTTAGGGGATTGGGACCAAGAGACCCAGTACTTC. Protein product: CASSLGDWDQETQYF. Combining the CDR3 with reference TRBV5-5 and TRBJ2-5 gives the whole variable domain DAGVTQSPTHLIKTRGQQVTLRCSPISGHKSVSWYQQVLGQGPQFIFQYYEKEERGRGNFPDRFSARQFPNYSSELNVNALLLGDSALYLCASSLGDWDQETQYFGPGTRLLVL.

This chain joins TRBV5-1 and TRBJ1-5, with D possibly matching TRBD1 (5 bases). The CDR3 covers 16 residues. Trimming pared 0 bases from V and 0 bases from J, leaving 10 bases between. Germline V CDR1 and CDR2: SGHRS, YFSETQ. Written as DNA, the CDR3 is TGCGCCAGCAGCTTGGGGGACCGAGATAGCAATCAGCCCCAGCATTTT. Amino acids: CASSLGDRDSNQPQHF.

This sequence joins TRBV9 and TRBJ2-2; 7 bases line up with TRBD1. CDR1 is SGDLS and CDR2 is YYNGEE in the germline V gene. The CDR3 covers 15 residues. The J segment lost 5 bases and the V segment lost 1 base, leaving 5 bases of the junction unmatched. The DNA of the CDR3 is TGTGCCAGCAGCGTATTGGGACAGAAAACCGGGGAGCTGTTTTTT. Translation gives CASSVLGQKTGELFF.

CDR3: CASSLFSSGANTGELFF. CDR3 sequence (DNA): TGTGCCAGCAGCTTATTCTCGTCCGGGGCGAACACCGGGGAGCTGTTTTTT. The V call is TRBV7-6, the J call TRBJ2-2; possible D gene TRBD2, 5 bases. The CDR3 is made up of 17 amino acids. V was pared by 2 bases and J by 0 bases, with 13 bases between. Germline V lookup: CDR1 SGHVS, CDR2 FNYEAQ.

J is TRBJ1-2 and V is TRBV9; maybe TRBD1 (5 bases). CDR1 and CDR2 (germline): SGDLS, YYNGEE. Between the trimmed V and J ends, which lost 3 bases and 5 bases, there was a span of 11 bases. The CDR3 runs to 13 residues. CDR3 sequence (DNA): TGTGCCAGCAGCGAAGGGGTAGGGTATGGCTACACCTTC. Translated: CASSEGVGYGYTF. Combining the CDR3 with reference TRBV9 and TRBJ1-2 gives the whole variable domain DSGVTQTPKHLITATGQRVTLRCSPRSGDLSVYWYQQSLDQGLQFLIQYYNGEERAKGNILERFSAQQFPDLHSELNLSSLELGDSALYFCASSEGVGYGYTFGSGTRLTVV.

The J gene is TRBJ2-7, the V gene TRBV7-2, with D uncertain. CDR1 SGHTA and CDR2 FQGNSA come from the germline V gene. Trimming removed 3 bases at V and 2 bases at J, with 8 bases between. The CDR3 loop spans 13 amino acids. The CDR3 DNA follows: TGTGCCAGCAGCTTTGCGGATCCCTACGAGCAGTACTTC. It translates to CASSFADPYEQYF. The full variable domain, completed using reference TRBV7-2 and TRBJ2-7, is GAGVSQSPSNKVTEKGKDVELRCDPISGHTALYWYRQSLGQGLEFLIYFQGNSAPDKSGLPSDRFSAERTGGSVSTLTIQRTQQEDSAVYLCASSFADPYEQYFGPGTRLTVT.

CDR3 loop: CASSQRFGGAYEQYF. The CDR3 DNA follows: TGTGCCAGCAGCCAACGTTTCGGGGGGGCCTACGAGCAGTACTTC. The chain recombines TRBV3-1 (or the pseudogene TRBV3-2) with TRBJ2-7; TRBD2 matches 8 bases. This CDR3 is built from 15 residues. Trimming removed 2 bases from V and 2 bases from J; junction bases left unmatched: 5. Per germline, CDR1 LGHDT and CDR2 YNNKEL (reference sequence).

The rearrangement joins TRBV5-8 to TRBJ2-7; 8 bases match TRBD1. From germline, CDR1 is SGHTS and CDR2 YDEGEE. The CDR3 runs to 13 residues. Trimming removed 3 bases from V and 2 bases from J; junction bases left unmatched: 1. CDR3: CASSWGQAYEQYF. The CDR3 coding sequence is TGTGCCAGCAGCTGGGGACAGGCCTACGAGCAGTACTTC.

The rearrangement links TRBV19 to TRBJ1-2, with 8 positions matching TRBD1. CDR3 length: 16 amino acids. V shed 7 bases, J shed 4 bases, and the junction held 14 bases outside the gene matches. CDR1 is LNHDA and CDR2 is SQIVND in the germline V gene (reference sequence). This CDR3 reads CASMAGQGFSGYGYTF. Written as DNA, the CDR3 is TGTGCCAGTATGGCAGGACAGGGATTTTCTGGCTATGGCTACACCTTC.

The V and J genes are TRBV29-1 and TRBJ2-7, with TRBD2 identical over 11 bases. Germline trimming cut 6 bases from V and 1 base from J; bases unmatched to any gene: 2. The V gene's germline CDR1 is SQVTM and CDR2 ANQGSEA. CDR3 length equals 13 residues. CDR3 region: CSVRTSGSYEQYF. DNA of the CDR3: TGCAGCGTAAGGACTAGCGGGTCCTACGAGCAGTACTTC.

The chain is built from TRBV9 and TRBJ2-6; D gene unclear. Germline values: CDR1 SGDLS, CDR2 YYNGEE. This CDR3 contains 13 residues. The germline V and J ends were trimmed by 2 bases and 4 bases, with 4 bases remaining between them. CDR3 in DNA: TGTGCCAGCAGCGTCGTCGGGGCCAACGTCCTGACTTTC. Protein: CASSVVGANVLTF.

The chain combines TRBV7-9 with TRBJ2-7; D is unresolved. With 6 bases removed from V and 7 bases from J, the gap between germline ends came to 16 bases. The germline V gene encodes CDR1 SEHNR and CDR2 FQNEAQ (reference sequence). The CDR3 has 13 amino acids. The CDR3 loop reads CASRSTTVGEQYF. The CDR3 bases are TGTGCCAGCAGGTCCACTACCGTGGGGGAGCAGTACTTC.